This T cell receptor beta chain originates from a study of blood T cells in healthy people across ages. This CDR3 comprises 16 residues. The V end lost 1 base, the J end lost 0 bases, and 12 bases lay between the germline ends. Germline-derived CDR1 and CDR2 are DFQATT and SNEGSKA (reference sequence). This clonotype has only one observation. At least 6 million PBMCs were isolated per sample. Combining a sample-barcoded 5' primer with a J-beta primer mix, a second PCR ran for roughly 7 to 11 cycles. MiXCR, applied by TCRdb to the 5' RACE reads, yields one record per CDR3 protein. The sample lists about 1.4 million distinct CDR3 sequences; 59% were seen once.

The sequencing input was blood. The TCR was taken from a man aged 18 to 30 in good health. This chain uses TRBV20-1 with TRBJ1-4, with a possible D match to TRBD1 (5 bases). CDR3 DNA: TGCAGTGCTAGAGTTACTGGGGCGGCAACTAATGAAAAACTGTTTTTT. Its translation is CSARVTGAATNEKLFF.